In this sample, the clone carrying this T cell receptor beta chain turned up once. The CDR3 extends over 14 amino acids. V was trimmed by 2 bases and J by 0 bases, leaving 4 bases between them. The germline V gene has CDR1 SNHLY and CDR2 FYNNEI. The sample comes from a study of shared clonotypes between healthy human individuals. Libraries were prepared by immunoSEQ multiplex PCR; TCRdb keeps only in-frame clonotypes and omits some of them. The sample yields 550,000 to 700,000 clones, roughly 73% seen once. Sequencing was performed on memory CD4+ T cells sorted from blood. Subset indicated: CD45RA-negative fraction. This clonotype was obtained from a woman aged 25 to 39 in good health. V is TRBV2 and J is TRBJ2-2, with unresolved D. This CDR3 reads CASSESTNTGELFF. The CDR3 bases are TGTGCCAGCAGTGAATCTACGAACACCGGGGAGCTGTTTTTT.